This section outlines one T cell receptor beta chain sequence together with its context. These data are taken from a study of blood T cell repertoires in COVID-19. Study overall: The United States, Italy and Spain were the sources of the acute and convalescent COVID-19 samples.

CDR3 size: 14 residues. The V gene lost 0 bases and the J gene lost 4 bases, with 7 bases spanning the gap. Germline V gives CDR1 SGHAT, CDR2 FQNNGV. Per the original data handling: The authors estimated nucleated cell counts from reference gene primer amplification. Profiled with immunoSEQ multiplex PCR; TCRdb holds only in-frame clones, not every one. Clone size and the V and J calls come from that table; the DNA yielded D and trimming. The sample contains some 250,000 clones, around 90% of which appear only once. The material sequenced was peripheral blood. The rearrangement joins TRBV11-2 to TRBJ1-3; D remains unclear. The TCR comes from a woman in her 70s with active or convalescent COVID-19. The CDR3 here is CASSLDLQGNTIYF. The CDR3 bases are TGTGCCAGCAGCTTAGACCTCCAGGGAAACACCATATATTTT.